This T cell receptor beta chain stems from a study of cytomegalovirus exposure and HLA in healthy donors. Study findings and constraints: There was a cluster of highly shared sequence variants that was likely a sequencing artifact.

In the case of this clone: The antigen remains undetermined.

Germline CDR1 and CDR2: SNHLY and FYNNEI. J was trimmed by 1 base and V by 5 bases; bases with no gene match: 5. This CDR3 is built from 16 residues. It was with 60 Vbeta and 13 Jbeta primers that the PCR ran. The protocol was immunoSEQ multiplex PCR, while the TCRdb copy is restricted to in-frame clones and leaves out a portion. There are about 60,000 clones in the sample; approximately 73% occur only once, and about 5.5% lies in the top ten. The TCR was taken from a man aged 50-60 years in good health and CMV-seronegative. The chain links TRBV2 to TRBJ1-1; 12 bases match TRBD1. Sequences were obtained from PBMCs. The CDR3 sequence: CASSFRDRGPNTEAFF. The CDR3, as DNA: TGTGCCAGCAGTTTCCGGGACAGGGGGCCGAACACTGAAGCTTTCTTT.